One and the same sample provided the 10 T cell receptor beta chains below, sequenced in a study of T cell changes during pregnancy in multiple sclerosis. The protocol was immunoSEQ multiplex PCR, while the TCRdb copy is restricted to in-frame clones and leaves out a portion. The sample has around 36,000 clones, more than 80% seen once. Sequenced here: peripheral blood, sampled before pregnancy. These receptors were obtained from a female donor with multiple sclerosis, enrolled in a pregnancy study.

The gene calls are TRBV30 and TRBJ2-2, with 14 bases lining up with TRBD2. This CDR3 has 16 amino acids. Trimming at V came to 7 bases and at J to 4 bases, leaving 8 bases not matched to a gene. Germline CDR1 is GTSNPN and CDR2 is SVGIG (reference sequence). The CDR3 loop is CASQGLAGVITGELFF. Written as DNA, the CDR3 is TGTGCCTCACAGGGACTAGCGGGAGTTATCACCGGGGAGCTGTTTTTT.

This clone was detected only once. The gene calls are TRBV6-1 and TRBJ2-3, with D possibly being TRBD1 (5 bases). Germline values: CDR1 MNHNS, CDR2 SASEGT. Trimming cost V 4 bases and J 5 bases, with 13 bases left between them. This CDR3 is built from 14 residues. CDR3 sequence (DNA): TGTGCCAGCAGTGGAGTCAGGGTTGTAGATACGCAGTATTTT. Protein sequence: CASSGVRVVDTQYF.

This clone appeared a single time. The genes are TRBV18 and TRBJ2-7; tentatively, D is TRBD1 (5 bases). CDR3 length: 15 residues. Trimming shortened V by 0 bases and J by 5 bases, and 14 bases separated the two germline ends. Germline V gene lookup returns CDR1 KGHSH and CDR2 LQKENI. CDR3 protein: CASSPPVQGSHEQYF. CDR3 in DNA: TGTGCCAGCTCACCACCAGTCCAGGGTTCCCACGAGCAGTACTTC.

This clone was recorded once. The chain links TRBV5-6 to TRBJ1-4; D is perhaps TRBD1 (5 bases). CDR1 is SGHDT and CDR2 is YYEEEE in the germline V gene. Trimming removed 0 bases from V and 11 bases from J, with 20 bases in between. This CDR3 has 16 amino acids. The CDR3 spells CASSLGAYSRRGKLFF. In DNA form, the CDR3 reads TGTGCCAGCAGCTTGGGCGCTTACAGCCGTCGGGGGAAACTGTTTTTT.

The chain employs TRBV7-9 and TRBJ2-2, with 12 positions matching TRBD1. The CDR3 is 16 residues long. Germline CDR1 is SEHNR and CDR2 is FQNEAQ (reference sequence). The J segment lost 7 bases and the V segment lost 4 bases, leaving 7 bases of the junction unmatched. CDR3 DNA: TGTGCCAGCAGCTCTGCCGGGACAGGGGGCTTCGGGGAGCTGTTTTTT. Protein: CASSSAGTGGFGELFF.

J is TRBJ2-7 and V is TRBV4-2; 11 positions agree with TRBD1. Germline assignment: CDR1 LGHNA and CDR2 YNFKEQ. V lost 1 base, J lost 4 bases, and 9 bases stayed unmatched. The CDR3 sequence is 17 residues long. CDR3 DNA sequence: TGTGCCAGCAGCCAAGGAAGTGGGACAGGGGGGGCATACGAGCAGTACTTC. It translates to CASSQGSGTGGAYEQYF.

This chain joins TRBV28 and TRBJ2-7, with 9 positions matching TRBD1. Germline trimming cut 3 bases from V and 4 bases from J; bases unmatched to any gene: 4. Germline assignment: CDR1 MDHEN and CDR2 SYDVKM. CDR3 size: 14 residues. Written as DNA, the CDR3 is TGTGCCAGCAGTTTCAGGGACAGGGATTACGAGCAGTACTTC. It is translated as CASSFRDRDYEQYF.

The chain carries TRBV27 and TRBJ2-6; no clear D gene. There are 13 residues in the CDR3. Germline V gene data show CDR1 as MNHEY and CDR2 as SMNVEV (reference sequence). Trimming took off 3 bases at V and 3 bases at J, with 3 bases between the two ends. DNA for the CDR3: TGTGCCAGCAGTTTGAGTGGGGCCAACGTCCTGACTTTC. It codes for CASSLSGANVLTF.

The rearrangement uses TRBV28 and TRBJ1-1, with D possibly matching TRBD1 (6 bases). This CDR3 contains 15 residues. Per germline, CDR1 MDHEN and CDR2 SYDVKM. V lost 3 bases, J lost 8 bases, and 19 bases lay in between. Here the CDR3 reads CASSLVTGKFSEAFF. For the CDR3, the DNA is TGTGCCAGCAGTTTGGTTACAGGGAAGTTTTCCGAAGCTTTCTTT.

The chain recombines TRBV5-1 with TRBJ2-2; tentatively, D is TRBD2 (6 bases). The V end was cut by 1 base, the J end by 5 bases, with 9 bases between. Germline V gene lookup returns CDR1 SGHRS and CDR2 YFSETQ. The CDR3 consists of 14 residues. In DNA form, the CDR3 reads TGCGCCAGCAGCTTGTTAGCGGAGACCGGGGAGCTGTTTTTT. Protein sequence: CASSLLAETGELFF.